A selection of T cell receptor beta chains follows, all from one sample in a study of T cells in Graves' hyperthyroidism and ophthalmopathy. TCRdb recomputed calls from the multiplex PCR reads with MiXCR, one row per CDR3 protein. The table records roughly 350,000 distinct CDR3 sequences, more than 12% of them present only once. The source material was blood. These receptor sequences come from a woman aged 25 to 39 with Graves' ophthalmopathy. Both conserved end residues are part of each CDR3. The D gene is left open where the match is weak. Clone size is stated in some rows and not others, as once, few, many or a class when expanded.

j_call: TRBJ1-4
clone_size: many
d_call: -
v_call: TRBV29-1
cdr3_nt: TGCAGCGTTCGTTCCCAACCAGGGGCATGGGAAAAACTGTTTTTT
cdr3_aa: CSVRSQPGAWEKLFF

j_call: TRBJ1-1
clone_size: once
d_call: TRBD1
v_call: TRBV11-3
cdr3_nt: TGTGCCAGCAGCCAAGGGGGCCGGACTGAAGCTTTCTTT
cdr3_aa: CASSQGGRTEAFF

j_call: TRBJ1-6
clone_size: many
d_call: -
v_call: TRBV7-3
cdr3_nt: TGTGCCAGCAGCTACGGAGATTCACCCCTCCACTTT
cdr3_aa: CASSYGDSPLHF

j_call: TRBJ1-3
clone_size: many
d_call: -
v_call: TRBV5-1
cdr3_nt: TGCGCCAGCAGCTTGGATGGAGGTGAAAACACCATATATTTT
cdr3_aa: CASSLDGGENTIYF

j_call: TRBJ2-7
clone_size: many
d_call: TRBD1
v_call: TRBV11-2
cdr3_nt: TGTGCCAGCAGCTCGGACAGGGGCTACGAGCAGTACTTC
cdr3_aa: CASSSDRGYEQYF

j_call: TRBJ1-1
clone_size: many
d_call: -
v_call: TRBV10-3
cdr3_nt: TGTGCCATCACTCCTGGGGTAGGGGTCGACACTGAAGCTTTCTTT
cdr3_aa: CAITPGVGVDTEAFF

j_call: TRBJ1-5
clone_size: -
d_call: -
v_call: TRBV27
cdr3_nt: TGTGCCAGCAGTCGATGGGCCAAAAGGGAGTATAGCAATCAGCCCCAGCATTTT
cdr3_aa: CASSRWAKREYSNQPQHF

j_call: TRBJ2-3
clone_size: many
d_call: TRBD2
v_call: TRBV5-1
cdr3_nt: TGCGCCAGCAGCTCTCCGGGACTACAGAGAATTGATACGCAGTATTTT
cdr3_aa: CASSSPGLQRIDTQYF

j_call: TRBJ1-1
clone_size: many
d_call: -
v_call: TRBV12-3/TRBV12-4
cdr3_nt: TGTGCCAGCAGTTTATTGCAGGGTTGGAACACTGAAGCTTTCTTT
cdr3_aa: CASSLLQGWNTEAFF

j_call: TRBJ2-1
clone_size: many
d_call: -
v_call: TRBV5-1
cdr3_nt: TGCGCCAGCAGCTTTGGAGGGAACAATGAGCAGTTCTTC
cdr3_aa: CASSFGGNNEQFF

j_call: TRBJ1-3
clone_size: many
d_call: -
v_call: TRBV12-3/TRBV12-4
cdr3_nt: TGTGCCAGCAGTTTTAGGTTTGGAAACACCATATATTTT
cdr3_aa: CASSFRFGNTIYF

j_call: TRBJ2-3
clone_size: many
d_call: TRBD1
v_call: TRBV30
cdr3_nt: TGTGCCTGGAGTAAGGGGGCTGCAATATTGAGCACAGATACGCAGTATTTT
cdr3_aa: CAWSKGAAILSTDTQYF

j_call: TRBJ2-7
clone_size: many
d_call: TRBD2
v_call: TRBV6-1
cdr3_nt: TGTGCCAGCAGGAGAGGGGGGACTAGCAAATATGACGAGCAGTACTTC
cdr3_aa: CASRRGGTSKYDEQYF

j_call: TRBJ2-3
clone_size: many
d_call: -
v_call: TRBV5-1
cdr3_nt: TGCGCCAGCAGCTCTGACGGGGGTCTTACGGATACGCAGTATTTT
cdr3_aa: CASSSDGGLTDTQYF

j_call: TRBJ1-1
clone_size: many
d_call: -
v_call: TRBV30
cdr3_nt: TGTGCCTGGAGTGTCGACTCTCAGGCGCCCCCGGGGGCTTTCTTT
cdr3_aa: CAWSVDSQAPPGAFF

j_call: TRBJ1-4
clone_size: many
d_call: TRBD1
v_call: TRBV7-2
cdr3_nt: TGTGCCAGCAGCTGGACAGGGGGCTTTGAAAAACTGTTTTTT
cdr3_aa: CASSWTGGFEKLFF

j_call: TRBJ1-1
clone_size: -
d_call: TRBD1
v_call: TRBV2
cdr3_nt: TGTGCCAGCAGCTCCCAGGGGGATGAAGCTTTCTTT
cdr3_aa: CASSSQGDEAFF

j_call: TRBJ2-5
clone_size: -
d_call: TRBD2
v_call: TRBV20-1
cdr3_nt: TGCAGTGCTAGATCGGGGGGGGCCCCAGAGACCCAGTACTTC
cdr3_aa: CSARSGGAPETQYF

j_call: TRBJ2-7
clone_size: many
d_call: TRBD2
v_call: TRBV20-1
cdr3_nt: TGCAGTGCACAGCCGGGGGAGGGCGAGGTCGGCTACGAGCAGTACTTC
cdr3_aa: CSAQPGEGEVGYEQYF

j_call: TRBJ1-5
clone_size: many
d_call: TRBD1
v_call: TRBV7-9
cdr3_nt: TGTGCCAGCAGCTTAGGGGGGACAGCAAATCAGCCCCAGCATTTT
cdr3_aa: CASSLGGTANQPQHF

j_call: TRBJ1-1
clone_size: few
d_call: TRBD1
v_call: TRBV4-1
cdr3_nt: TGCGCCAGCAGCCAAGGTGACAGGGGGTACACTGAAGCTTTCTTT
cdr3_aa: CASSQGDRGYTEAFF

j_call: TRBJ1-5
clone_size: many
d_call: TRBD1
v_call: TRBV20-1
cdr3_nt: TGCAGTGCTCGCCAGGGGGTTGGGGGCAATCAGCCCCAGCATTTT
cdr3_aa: CSARQGVGGNQPQHF

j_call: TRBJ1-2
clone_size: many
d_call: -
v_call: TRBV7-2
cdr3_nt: TGTGCCAGCAGCTTAGTGTGGCAGGGATCCCCTAACTATGGCTACACCTTC
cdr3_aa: CASSLVWQGSPNYGYTF

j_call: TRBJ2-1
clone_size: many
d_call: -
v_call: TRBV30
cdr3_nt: TGTGCCTGGAGTGTACTCGGGACCCGGGACAATGAGCAGTTCTTC
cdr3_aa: CAWSVLGTRDNEQFF

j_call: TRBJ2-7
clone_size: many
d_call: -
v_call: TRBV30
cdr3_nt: TGTGCCTGGAGAAGGAGTGGCGAGCAGTACTTC
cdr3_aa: CAWRRSGEQYF

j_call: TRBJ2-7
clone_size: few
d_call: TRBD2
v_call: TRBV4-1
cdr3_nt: TGCGCCAGCAGCCAAGATTATACCCCCGGGACTAGCAGATATTACGAGCAGTACTTC
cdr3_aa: CASSQDYTPGTSRYYEQYF

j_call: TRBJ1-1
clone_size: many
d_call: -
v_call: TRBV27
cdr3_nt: TGTGCCAGCAGTTTCGGGGCCAGGGGATGGGACACTGAAGCTTTCTTT
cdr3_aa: CASSFGARGWDTEAFF

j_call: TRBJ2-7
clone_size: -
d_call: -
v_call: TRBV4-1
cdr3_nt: TGCGCCAGCAGCCAAGAGGGCGCGTCCTCCTACGAGCAGTACTTC
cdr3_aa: CASSQEGASSYEQYF

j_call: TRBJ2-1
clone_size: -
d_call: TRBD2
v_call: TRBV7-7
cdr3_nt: TGTGCTAGCAGCTCCCTTCCCCTAGCGGGGGGGCCGATTGAGCAGTTCTTC
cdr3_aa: CASSSLPLAGGPIEQFF

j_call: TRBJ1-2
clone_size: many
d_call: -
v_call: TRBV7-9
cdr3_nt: TGTGCCAGCAGCTTAGGACAGCGCGGGAGCTATGGCTACACCTTC
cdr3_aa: CASSLGQRGSYGYTF

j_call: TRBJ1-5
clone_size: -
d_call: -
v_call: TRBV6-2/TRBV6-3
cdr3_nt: TGTGCCAGTAGAGGGATTGGCAATCAGCCCCAGCATTTT
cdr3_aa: CASRGIGNQPQHF

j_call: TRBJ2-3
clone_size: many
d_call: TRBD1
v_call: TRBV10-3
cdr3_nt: TGTGCCATCAGTGGGGGTCGAGGCAGGGACAGAAGCACAGATACGCAGTATTTT
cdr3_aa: CAISGGRGRDRSTDTQYF

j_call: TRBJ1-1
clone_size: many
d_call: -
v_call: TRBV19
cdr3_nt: TGTGCCAGTAGTCCTCAGGGGCTAATGAACACTGAAGCTTTCTTT
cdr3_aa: CASSPQGLMNTEAFF

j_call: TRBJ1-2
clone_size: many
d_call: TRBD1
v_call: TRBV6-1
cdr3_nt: TGTGCCAGCAGTGGACAGGGGACTAACTATGGCTACACCTTC
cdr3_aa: CASSGQGTNYGYTF

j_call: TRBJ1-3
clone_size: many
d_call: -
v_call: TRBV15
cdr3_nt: TGTGCCACCAGCAGAGATTTTGGCGACAGGACCTCTGGAAACACCATATATTTT
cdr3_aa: CATSRDFGDRTSGNTIYF

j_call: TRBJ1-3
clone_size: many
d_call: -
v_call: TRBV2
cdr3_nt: TGTGCCAGCAGCGATTCTGGAAACACCATATATTTT
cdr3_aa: CASSDSGNTIYF

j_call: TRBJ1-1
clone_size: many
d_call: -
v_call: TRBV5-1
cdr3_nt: TGCGCCAGCAGCTTGGGGCAGGGCGCCCAAGCTTTCTTT
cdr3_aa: CASSLGQGAQAFF

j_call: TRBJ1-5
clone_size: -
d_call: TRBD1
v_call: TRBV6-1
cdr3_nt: TGTGCCAGCAGGCAGACAGGGGGCACGAATCAGCCCCAGCATTTT
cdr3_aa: CASRQTGGTNQPQHF

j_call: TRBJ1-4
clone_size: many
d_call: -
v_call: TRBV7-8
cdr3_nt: TGTGCCAGCAGCTTTGGTAGCGCGACTAATGAACAACTGTTTTTT
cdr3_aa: CASSFGSATNEQLFF

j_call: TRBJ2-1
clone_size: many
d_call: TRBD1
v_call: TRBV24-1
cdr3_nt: TGTGCCACCAGTGATTTCGGCAGGGGGAGCTCCTACAATGAGCAGTTCTTC
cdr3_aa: CATSDFGRGSSYNEQFF

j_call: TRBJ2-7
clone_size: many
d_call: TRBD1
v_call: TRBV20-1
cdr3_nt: TGCAGTGCCCATTCCGGGACAGGGCGCGAGCAGTACTTC
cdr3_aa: CSAHSGTGREQYF

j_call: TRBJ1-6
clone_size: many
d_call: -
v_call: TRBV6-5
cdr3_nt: TGTGCCAGCAGTTACTCGAAGGGGAAACATAATTCACCCCTCCACTTT
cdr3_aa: CASSYSKGKHNSPLHF

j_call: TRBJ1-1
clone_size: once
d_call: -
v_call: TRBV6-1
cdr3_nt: TGTGCCAGCAGCGTGACTAGCGGGGGGGGGAACACTGAAGCTTTCTTT
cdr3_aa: CASSVTSGGGNTEAFF

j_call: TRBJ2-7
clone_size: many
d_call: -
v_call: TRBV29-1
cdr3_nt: TGCAGCGTTGAAGGAGCCAGGAATTCCTACGAGCAGTACTTC
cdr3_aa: CSVEGARNSYEQYF

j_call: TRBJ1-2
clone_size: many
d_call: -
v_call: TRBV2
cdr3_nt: TGTGCCAGCAGTGGGCGAGACTATGGCTACACCTTC
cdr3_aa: CASSGRDYGYTF

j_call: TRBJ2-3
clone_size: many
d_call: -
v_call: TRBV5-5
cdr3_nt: TGTGCCAGCAGCTTGGCCTCAGGGGCCCCGGAGTATTTT
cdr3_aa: CASSLASGAPEYF

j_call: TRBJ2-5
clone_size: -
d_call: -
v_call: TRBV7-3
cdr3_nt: TGTGCCAGCAGCATGGGGGGGGGCGGGTTGGAGACCCAGTACTTC
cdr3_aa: CASSMGGGGLETQYF

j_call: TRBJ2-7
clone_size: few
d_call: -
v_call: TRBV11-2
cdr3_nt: TGTGCCAGCAGCCGTATAGGCTACGAGCAGTACTTC
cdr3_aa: CASSRIGYEQYF

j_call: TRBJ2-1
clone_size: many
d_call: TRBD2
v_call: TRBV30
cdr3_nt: TGTGCCTGGACCGGGACTAGCGGGGGCGCGAGCTCCTACAATGAGCAGTTCTTC
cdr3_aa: CAWTGTSGGASSYNEQFF

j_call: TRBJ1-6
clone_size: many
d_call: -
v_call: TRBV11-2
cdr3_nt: TGTGCCAGCAGCTTAGGCTGGGGGACTTCACCCCTCCACTTT
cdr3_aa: CASSLGWGTSPLHF

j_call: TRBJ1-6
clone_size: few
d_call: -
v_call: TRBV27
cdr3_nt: TGTGCCACCGCGGAACTAGTTAATTCACCCCTCCACTTT
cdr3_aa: CATAELVNSPLHF

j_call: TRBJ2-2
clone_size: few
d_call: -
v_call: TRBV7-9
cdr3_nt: TGTGCCAGCAGCATGAGGACGAACACCGGGGAGCTGTTTTTT
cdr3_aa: CASSMRTNTGELFF

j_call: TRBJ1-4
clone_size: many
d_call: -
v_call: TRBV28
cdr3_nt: TGTGCCAGCAGCCACGGACCGACCCATTACCAGTTAGAAAAACTGTTTTTT
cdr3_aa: CASSHGPTHYQLEKLFF

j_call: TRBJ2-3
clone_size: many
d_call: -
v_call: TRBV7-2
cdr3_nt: TGTGCCAGCAGCTTCGAGGAGACAGATACGCAGTATTTT
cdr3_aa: CASSFEETDTQYF

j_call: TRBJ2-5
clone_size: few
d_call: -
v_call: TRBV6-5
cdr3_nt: TGTGCCAGCAGTTACGACAGCACTCAAGGGTACTTC
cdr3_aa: CASSYDSTQGYF